This TCR beta chain is drawn from a study of T cell clonality in common variable immunodeficiency. Whole-study findings and limits: Authors noted CVID clonality's cause needs subpopulation repertoire sequencing. Compared with controls, CVID subjects had fewer shared TCRbeta clones. Common variable immunodeficiency TCR beta sequences reportedly had fewer deletions and N-nucleotide insertions.

The germline CDR1 and CDR2 sequences are MDHEN and SYDVKM. J was trimmed by 5 bases and V by 6 bases; bases with no gene match: 8. The CDR3 loop spans 15 amino acids. In this sample, this clone turned up many times. Its specificity is unknown. The sequence runs out 3 residues before the end of the CDR3; the remainder is reconstructed from the germline J gene. The same CDR3 arises from other DNA sequences in this sample as well. Control and CVID samples contributed equal amounts of genomic DNA. Some clones are missing from TCRdb's copy, which holds only in-frame ones; the method was immunoSEQ multiplex PCR. There are tens of thousands of clones in the sample, none observed a single time.

The source material was peripheral blood mononuclear cells. J is TRBJ2-1 and V is TRBV28, with 9 nucleotides matching TRBD2. The receptor comes from a human donor with common variable immunodeficiency. CDR3 residues: CASSQLAGLNNEQFF. The covered CDR3 bases are TGTGCCAGCAGCCAGCTAGCGGGGCTAAACAATGAG.